This TCR beta chain was identified in a study of shared clonotypes between healthy human individuals. Turning to the study itself: Two female and a few male donors aged 18 to 49 were enrolled. Study observations and caveats: It was expected that sequencing depth would affect clonotype sharing among donors.

Profiling relied on immunoSEQ multiplex PCR, and the TCRdb table lists in-frame clones only, not all of them. The sample records hundreds of thousands of clones, approximately 96% being singletons. Positively selected for CCR7, the CD45RO-negative cells used as naive CD8 cells excluded terminally differentiated effector memory CD45RA+ cells. To note about this clone: Its target is not known.

CDR3 length equals 14 residues. Germline V gives CDR1 MNHEY, CDR2 SMNVEV (reference sequence). J lost 2 bases, V lost 3 bases, and 2 bases had no gene match. The specimen was naive CD8+ T cells sorted from blood. The rearrangement joins TRBV27 to TRBJ2-7, with 9 bases fitting TRBD2. The TCR originated in a woman aged 25 to 45 in good health. In DNA form, the CDR3 reads TGTGCCAGCAGTTTGGCTAGCGGGACCTACGAGCAGTACTTC. Protein product: CASSLASGTYEQYF.